This T cell receptor beta chain was retrieved from a study of early T cells in non-severe SARS-CoV-2 infection. The germline CDR1 and CDR2 sequences are MNHEY and SVGAGI. V lost 8 bases and J lost 3, with 14 bases in between. The CDR3 loop spans 13 amino acids. This clonotype was counted a few times. Individual cDNA molecules received unique molecular identifiers. TCRdb fed the 5' RACE reads into MiXCR, producing one record per CDR3 protein. The sample contains about 71,000 distinct CDR3 sequences, around 12% of which appear only once. The source was whole blood, collected at baseline. The receptor's source is an adult who was a healthcare worker with PCR-confirmed SARS-CoV-2 infection or an uninfected control (not recorded which). This chain connects TRBV6-5 to TRBJ2-7; no firm D call. CDR3: CASRRGMGYEQYF. Here the CDR3 DNA reads TGTGCCAGCCGGAGAGGAATGGGCTACGAGCAGTACTTC.